This entry lists 20 T cell receptor beta chains sequenced from one sample in a study of graft-versus-host responses after intestinal transplantation. Antigens for these TCRs are unknown. TCRdb keeps only in-frame clones here, not all; method: immunoSEQ multiplex PCR. This table holds roughly 100,000 clones, roughly 93% found once. Source: unstimulated CD8+ T cells sorted from spleen or lymph node cells, taken before intestinal transplant. The receptor source for this set is a human donor who received an intestinal transplant.

The chain uses TRBV2 and TRBJ1-1; maybe TRBD1 (6 bases). The length of the CDR3 is 12 residues. Germline CDR1 reads SNHLY; CDR2 reads FYNNEI. V was pared by 9 bases and J by 1 base, with 9 bases between. CDR3 sequence: CARPGQNTEAFF. The CDR3 DNA reads TGTGCCAGGCCGGGACAGAACACTGAAGCTTTCTTT. The whole variable domain, remainder taken from reference TRBV2 and TRBJ1-1, is EPEVTQTPSHQVTQMGQEVILRCVPISNHLYFYWYRQILGQKVEFLVSFYNNEISEKSEIFDDQFSVERPDGSNFTLKIRSTKLEDSAMYFCARPGQNTEAFFGQGTRLTVV.

This clone was counted a single time. J is TRBJ2-2 and V is TRBV6-5; 10 bases line up with TRBD1. This CDR3 is 14 amino acids long. V lost 6 bases to trimming and J lost 6 bases; unmatched junction nucleotides: 4. CDR1 MNHEY and CDR2 SVGAGI come from the germline V gene. The CDR3 region is CASRGQGEAGELFF. CDR3 in DNA: TGTGCCAGCAGAGGACAGGGGGAGGCCGGGGAGCTGTTTTTT.

V is TRBV10-3 and J is TRBJ2-7, with D uncertain. There are 13 residues in the CDR3. The V end lost 2 bases, the J end lost 4 bases, and 9 bases lay between the germline ends. Germline lookup yields CDR1 ENHRY and CDR2 SYGVKD. The CDR3 DNA reads as TGTGCCATCAGTGAGGGCCAGTCATACGAGCAGTACTTC. Protein sequence: CAISEGQSYEQYF.

The CDR3 region has the DNA TGTGCCAGCAGTGAGGTCCTGGGGACAGTGGGAGACAATGAGCAGTTCTTC. This encodes CASSEVLGTVGDNEQFF. This chain uses TRBV7-9 with TRBJ2-1; TRBD1 aligns across 7 bases. Germline loops: CDR1 SEHNR, CDR2 FQNEAQ (reference sequence). Losses at the gene ends were 6 bases for V and 5 bases for J; bases not matched to a gene: 16. There are 17 residues in the CDR3.

The CDR3, as DNA: TGTGCCAGTACCGACCGAGGTCAGCCCCAGCATTTT. Its protein product is CASTDRGQPQHF. This sequence joins TRBV19 and TRBJ1-5; D is unclear. CDR1 LNHDA and CDR2 SQIVND come from the germline V gene (reference sequence). The V gene lost 7 bases and the J gene lost 6 bases, with 10 bases spanning the gap. The CDR3 consists of 12 residues.

As DNA, the CDR3 is TGTGCCAGCAGCTTGGGGCTAGGGGGCGATGAGCAGTTCTTC. Its translation is CASSLGLGGDEQFF. The chain links TRBV5-6 to TRBJ2-1; 7 nucleotides line up with TRBD1. With V trimmed by 0 bases and J by 8 bases, 5 bases remained unmatched. This CDR3 spans 14 amino acids. Germline values: CDR1 SGHDT, CDR2 YYEEEE.

This clone has only a few counts. V and J are TRBV6-5 and TRBJ2-7, with 8 nucleotides matching TRBD2. V shed 7 bases, J shed 1 base, and the junction held 9 bases outside the gene matches. The germline V gene encodes CDR1 MNHEY and CDR2 SVGAGI. The CDR3 consists of 15 residues. CDR3 DNA: TGTGCCAGCAATCTGGACCGGGAGGGGTCCTACGAGCAGTACTTC. Its protein product is CASNLDREGSYEQYF.

V and J are TRBV11-3 and TRBJ2-1; D is ambiguous. Germline values: CDR1 SGHNT, CDR2 YENEEA. Trimming removed 7 bases from V and 5 bases from J, with 18 bases in between. The CDR3 totals 15 residues. DNA of the CDR3: TGTGCCAGCACCCCGACCCCGGCAGATGACAATGAGCAGTTCTTC. This translates into CASTPTPADDNEQFF.

V and J are TRBV7-8 and TRBJ1-2; no firm D call. The V end was cut by 1 base, the J end by 13 bases, with 10 bases between. CDR3 length: 11 residues. Germline V gene sequence: CDR1 SGHVS, CDR2 FQNEAQ. CDR3 in DNA: TGTGCCAGCAGCTTAGGACCGGGCCCCACCTTC. It translates to CASSLGPGPTF.

CDR3: CASRFDSSGANVLTF. CDR3 DNA: TGTGCCAGTAGATTCGACAGCTCTGGGGCCAACGTCCTGACTTTC. The chain recombines TRBV19 with TRBJ2-6; maybe TRBD1 (5 bases). This CDR3 contains 15 residues. Looked up from germline, CDR1 is LNHDA and CDR2 is SQIVND (reference sequence). Trimming took 6 bases from V and 0 from J, leaving 9 bases between them.

The chain carries TRBV19 and TRBJ1-2, with D uncertain. The length of the CDR3 is 13 residues. The V gene lost 6 bases and the J gene lost 8 bases, with 16 bases spanning the gap. Germline V gene lookup returns CDR1 LNHDA and CDR2 SQIVND (reference sequence). In DNA, the CDR3 is TGTGCCAGTAGAGCCCTACGGGTAGGAGGCTACACCTTC. Its protein product is CASRALRVGGYTF.

The V and J genes are TRBV27 and TRBJ2-5; 7 bases agree with TRBD1. Losses at the gene ends were 10 bases for V and 4 bases for J; bases not matched to a gene: 3. This CDR3 is built from 11 residues. Germline CDR1 and CDR2: MNHEY and SMNVEV (reference sequence). CDR3 DNA sequence: TGTGCCACGGGACAGTTAGAGACCCAGTACTTC. This translates into CATGQLETQYF.

The J gene is TRBJ1-6, the V gene TRBV21-1. TRBV21-1 is labeled a pseudogene. CDR3 length equals 17 residues. The CDR3 nucleotides are TGTGCCAGCAGCAAACGAATCCGGGACGGCTGTTACTCACCCCTCCACTTT. Protein: CASSKRIRDGCYSPLHF.

V is TRBV9 and J is TRBJ1-2; the D gene is possibly TRBD1 (5 bases). This CDR3 region has 16 residues. Germline V lookup: CDR1 SGDLS, CDR2 YYNGEE. V lost 4 bases and J 8 bases, leaving 24 bases between the germline ends. CDR3 nucleotide sequence: TGTGCCAGCAGCCCCGGGGGGGGGACCCTTCCTATGGGCTACACCTTC. Translation: CASSPGGGTLPMGYTF.

The chain joins TRBV2 to TRBJ1-2; D is ambiguous. This CDR3 has 14 residues. Trimming took off 5 bases at V and 6 bases at J, with 16 bases between the two ends. In germline, CDR1 is SNHLY, CDR2 FYNNEI. CDR3 loop: CASSHGSIPDGYTF. DNA of the CDR3: TGTGCCAGCAGTCATGGATCCATCCCGGATGGCTACACCTTC.

The genes are TRBV4-1 and TRBJ1-6, with D hard to call. V was pared by 10 bases and J by 10 bases, with 20 bases between. Germline CDR1 is MGHRA and CDR2 is YSYEKL. The CDR3 contains 14 residues. The CDR3 is CATSSGLLGSPLHF. The CDR3 nucleotides read TGCGCCACAAGCTCAGGACTACTTGGATCACCCCTCCACTTT.

The chain is built from TRBV2 and TRBJ2-1, with 11 bases matching TRBD2. This CDR3 has 16 residues. Germline V lookup: CDR1 SNHLY, CDR2 FYNNEI. Trimming cost V 6 bases and J 9 bases; bases outside gene matches: 13. The CDR3 loop is CASRGLAGGIDGEQFF. DNA of the CDR3: TGTGCCAGCAGGGGCCTAGCGGGGGGCATTGATGGTGAGCAGTTCTTC.

The chain employs TRBV29-1 and TRBJ2-6; D remains ambiguous. Looked up from germline, CDR1 is SQVTM and CDR2 is ANQGSEA. This CDR3 comprises 15 residues. Trimming shortened V by 4 bases and J by 1 base, and 11 bases separated the two germline ends. The CDR3 sequence: CSVAVGLSGANVLTF. CDR3 coding DNA: TGCAGCGTTGCAGTGGGTTTGTCTGGGGCCAACGTCCTGACTTTC.

The rearrangement joins TRBV4-1 to TRBJ1-1; D may be TRBD1 (6 bases). V shed 1 base and J shed 1 base, with 13 bases lying between them. The CDR3 has 16 residues. CDR1 and CDR2 from the germline V gene are MGHRA and YSYEKL. The CDR3 loop is CASSQAWTVQNTEAFF. CDR3 coding DNA: TGCGCCAGCAGCCAAGCCTGGACAGTCCAGAACACTGAAGCTTTCTTT.

The chain is built from TRBV7-8 and TRBJ1-2; 11 bases are shared with TRBD1. CDR3 length: 17 residues. Germline CDR1 SGHVS, CDR2 FQNEAQ. The trim removed 5 bases at V and 5 bases at J, leaving 13 bases unmatched. The CDR3 loop reads CASSPAGQGVGGYGYTF. CDR3 coding DNA: TGTGCCAGCAGCCCAGCGGGACAGGGGGTGGGGGGTTATGGCTACACCTTC.